This TCR beta chain was sequenced in a study of radiation and T cells in renal cell carcinoma. Sequencing used immunoSEQ multiplex PCR; TCRdb keeps in-frame clones, though not all of them. Among about 150,000 clones listed, approximately 90% were seen once. Time point specified: blood 2 weeks post-SBRT. Documented treatment: 15 Gy SBRT to primary tumor, nephrectomy 4 weeks later. The CDR3 is made up of 13 amino acids. Germline CDR1 reads SGHTS; CDR2 reads YDEGEE. Trimming took 5 bases from V and 1 from J; bases not matched to a gene: 2. The sequences come from blood, collected from a patient whose treatment included radiotherapy and nephrectomy. This TCR was recovered from a woman aged 45-65 years with renal cell carcinoma. The chain recombines TRBV5-8 with TRBJ1-1, with TRBD1 matching 7 bases. As DNA, the CDR3 is TGTGCCAGCAGAAAGGGGGCGAACACTGAAGCTTTCTTT. Translating gives CASRKGANTEAFF.